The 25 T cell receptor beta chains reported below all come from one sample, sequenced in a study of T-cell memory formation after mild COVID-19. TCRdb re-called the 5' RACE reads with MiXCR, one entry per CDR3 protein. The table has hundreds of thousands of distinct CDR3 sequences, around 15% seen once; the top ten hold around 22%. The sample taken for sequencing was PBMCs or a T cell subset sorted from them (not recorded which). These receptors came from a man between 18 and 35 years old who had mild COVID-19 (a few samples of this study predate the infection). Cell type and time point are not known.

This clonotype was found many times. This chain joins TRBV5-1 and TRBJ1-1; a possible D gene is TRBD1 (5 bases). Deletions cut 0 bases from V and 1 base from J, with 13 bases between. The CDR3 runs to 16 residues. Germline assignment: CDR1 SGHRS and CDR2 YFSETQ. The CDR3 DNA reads TGCGCCAGCAGCTTGGCTCAGGGTATCGAGAACACTGAAGCTTTCTTT. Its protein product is CASSLAQGIENTEAFF.

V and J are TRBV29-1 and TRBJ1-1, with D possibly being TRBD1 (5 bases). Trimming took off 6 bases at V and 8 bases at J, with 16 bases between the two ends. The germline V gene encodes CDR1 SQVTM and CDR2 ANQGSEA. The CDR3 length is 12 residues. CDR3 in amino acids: CSVDRGRDEAFF. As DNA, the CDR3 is TGCAGCGTCGATCGGGGAAGGGACGAAGCTTTCTTT.

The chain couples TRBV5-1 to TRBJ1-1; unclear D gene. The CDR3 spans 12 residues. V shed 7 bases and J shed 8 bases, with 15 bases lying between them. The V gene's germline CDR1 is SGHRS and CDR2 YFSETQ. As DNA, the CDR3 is TGCGCCAGCTCTAAACCGTCCGTAGAAGCTTTCTTT. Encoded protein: CASSKPSVEAFF.

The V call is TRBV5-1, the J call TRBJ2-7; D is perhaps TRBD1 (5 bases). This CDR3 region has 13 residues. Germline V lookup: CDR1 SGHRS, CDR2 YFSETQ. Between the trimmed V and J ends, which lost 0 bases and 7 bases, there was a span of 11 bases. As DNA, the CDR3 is TGCGCCAGCAGCTTGGAGGGGCTCGAAGAGCAGTACTTC. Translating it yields CASSLEGLEEQYF.

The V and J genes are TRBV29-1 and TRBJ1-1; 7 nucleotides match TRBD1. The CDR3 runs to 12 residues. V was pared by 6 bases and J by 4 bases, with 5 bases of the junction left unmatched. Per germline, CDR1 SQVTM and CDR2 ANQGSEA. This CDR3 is CSVISGGTEAFF. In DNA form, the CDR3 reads TGCAGCGTCATTTCAGGGGGCACTGAAGCTTTCTTT.

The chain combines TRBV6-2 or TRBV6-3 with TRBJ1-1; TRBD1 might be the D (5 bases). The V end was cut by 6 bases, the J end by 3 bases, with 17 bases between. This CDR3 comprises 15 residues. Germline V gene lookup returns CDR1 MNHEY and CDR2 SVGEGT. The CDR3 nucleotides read TGTGCCAGCAGACCCCAGGGATCTTGGGACACTGAAGCTTTCTTT. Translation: CASRPQGSWDTEAFF.

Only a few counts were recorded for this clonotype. DNA of the CDR3: TGTGCCAGCAGCTTAGCGCTAGGGCTGAACACTGAAGCTTTCTTT. Its protein is CASSLALGLNTEAFF. V usage is TRBV7-9 and J usage is TRBJ1-1, with D hard to call. This CDR3 region has 15 residues. The ends were cut back, 0 bases at V and 0 bases at J, with 8 bases in the middle. CDR1 is SEHNR, CDR2 FQNEAQ, per germline (reference sequence).

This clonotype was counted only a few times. DNA for the CDR3: TGTGCCAGCAGCTACTCCTCGGCCGGGGAGCTGTTTTTT. This sequence encodes CASSYSSAGELFF. This rearrangement joins TRBV7-9 to TRBJ2-2; D call uncertain. Trimming stripped 4 bases from V and 6 bases from J, with 9 bases between. Germline CDR1 and CDR2: SEHNR and FQNEAQ (reference sequence). The CDR3 runs to 13 residues.

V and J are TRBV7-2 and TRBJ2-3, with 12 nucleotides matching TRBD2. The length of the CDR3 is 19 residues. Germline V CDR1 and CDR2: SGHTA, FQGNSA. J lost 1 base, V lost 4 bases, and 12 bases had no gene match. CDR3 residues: CASSYPTSGGYERTDTQYF. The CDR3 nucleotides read TGTGCCAGCAGCTATCCGACTAGCGGGGGATACGAGCGCACAGATACGCAGTATTTT.

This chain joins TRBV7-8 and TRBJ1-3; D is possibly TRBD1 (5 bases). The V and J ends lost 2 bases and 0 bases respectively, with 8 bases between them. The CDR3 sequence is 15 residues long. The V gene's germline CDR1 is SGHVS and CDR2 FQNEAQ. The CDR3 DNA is TGTGCCAGCAGCTTACGGGACTTCTCTGGAAACACCATATATTTT. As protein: CASSLRDFSGNTIYF.

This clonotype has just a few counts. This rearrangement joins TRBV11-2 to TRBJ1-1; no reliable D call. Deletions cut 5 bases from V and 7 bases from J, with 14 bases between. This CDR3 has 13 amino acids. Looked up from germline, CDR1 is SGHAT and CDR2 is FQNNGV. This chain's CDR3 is CASSQTGLGEAFF. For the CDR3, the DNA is TGTGCCAGCAGCCAAACCGGTTTGGGTGAAGCTTTCTTT.

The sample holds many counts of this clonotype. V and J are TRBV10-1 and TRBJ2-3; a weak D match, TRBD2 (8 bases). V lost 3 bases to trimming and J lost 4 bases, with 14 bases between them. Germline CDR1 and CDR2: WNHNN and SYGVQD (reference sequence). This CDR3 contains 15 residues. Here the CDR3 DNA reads TGCGCCAGCAGTGAAGGGACAGCGGGGGCAGATACGCAGTATTTT. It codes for CASSEGTAGADTQYF.

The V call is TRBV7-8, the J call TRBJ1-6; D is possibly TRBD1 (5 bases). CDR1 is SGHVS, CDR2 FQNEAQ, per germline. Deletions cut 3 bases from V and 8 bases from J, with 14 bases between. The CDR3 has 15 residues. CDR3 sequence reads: CASSLGGKVYSPLHF. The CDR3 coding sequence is TGTGCCAGCAGCTTGGGGGGGAAGGTTTATTCACCCCTCCACTTT.

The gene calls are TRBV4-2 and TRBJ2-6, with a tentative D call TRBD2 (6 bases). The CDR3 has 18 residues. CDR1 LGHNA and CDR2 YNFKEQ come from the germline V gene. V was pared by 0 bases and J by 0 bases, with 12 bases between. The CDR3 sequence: CASSQEYSGRSGANVLTF. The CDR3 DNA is TGTGCCAGCAGCCAAGAGTACAGCGGGCGCTCTGGGGCCAACGTCCTGACTTTC.

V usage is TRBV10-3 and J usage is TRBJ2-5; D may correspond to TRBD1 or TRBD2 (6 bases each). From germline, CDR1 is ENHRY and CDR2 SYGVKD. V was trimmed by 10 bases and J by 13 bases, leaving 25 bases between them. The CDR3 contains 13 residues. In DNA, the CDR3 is TGTGCCACGGCCCGGGGGCTCGGCCCCCACAGGTACTTC. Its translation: CATARGLGPHRYF.

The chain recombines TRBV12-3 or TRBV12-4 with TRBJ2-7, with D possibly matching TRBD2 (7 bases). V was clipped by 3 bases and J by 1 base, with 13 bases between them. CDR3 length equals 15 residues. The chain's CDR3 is CASSFGRGGSYEQYF. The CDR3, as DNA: TGTGCCAGCAGTTTTGGCAGGGGAGGGTCCTACGAGCAGTACTTC.

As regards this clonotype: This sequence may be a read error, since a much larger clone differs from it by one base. CDR3 amino acids: CASSQTEETQYF. Here the CDR3 DNA reads TGTGCCAGCAGCCAGACAGAAGAGACCCAGTACTTC. The rearrangement uses TRBV7-2 and TRBJ2-5; a possible D gene is TRBD1 (5 bases). The CDR3 consists of 12 residues. Trimming shortened V by 5 bases and J by 3 bases, and 7 bases separated the two germline ends. CDR1 SGHTA and CDR2 FQGNSA come from the germline V gene.

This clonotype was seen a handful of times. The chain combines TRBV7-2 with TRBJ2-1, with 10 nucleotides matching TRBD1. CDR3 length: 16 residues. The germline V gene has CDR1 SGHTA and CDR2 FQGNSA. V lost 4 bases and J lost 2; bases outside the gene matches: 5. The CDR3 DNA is TGTGCCAGCAGCTCCCGGGACAGGGGTACCTACAATGAGCAGTTCTTC. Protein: CASSSRDRGTYNEQFF.

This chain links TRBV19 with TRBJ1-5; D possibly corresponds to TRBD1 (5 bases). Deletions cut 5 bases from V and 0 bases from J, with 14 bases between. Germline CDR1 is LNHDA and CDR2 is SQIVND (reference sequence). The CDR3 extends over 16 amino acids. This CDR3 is CASSSTPQGSNQPQHF. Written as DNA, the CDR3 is TGTGCCAGTAGTTCGACACCCCAGGGTAGCAATCAGCCCCAGCATTTT.

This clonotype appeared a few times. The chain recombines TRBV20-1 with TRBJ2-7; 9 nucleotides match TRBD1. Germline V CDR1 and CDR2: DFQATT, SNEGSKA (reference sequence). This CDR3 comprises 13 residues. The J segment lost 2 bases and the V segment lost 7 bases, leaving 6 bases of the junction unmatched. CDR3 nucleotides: TGCAGTGTCAGGCGGGACAGGGCCTACGAGCAGTACTTC. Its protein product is CSVRRDRAYEQYF.

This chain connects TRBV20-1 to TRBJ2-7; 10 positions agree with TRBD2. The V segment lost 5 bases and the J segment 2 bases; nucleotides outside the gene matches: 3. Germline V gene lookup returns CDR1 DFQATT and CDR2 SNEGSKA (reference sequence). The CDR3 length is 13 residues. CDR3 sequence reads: CSARTSGTYEQYF. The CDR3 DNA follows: TGCAGTGCTCGGACTAGCGGAACCTACGAGCAGTACTTC.

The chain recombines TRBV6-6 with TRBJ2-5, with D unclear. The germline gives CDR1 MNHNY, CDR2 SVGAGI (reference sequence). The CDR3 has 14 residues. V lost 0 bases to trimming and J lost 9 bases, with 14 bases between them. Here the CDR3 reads CASSYSVRVSPQYF. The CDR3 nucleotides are TGTGCCAGCAGTTACTCGGTTAGGGTCAGTCCCCAGTACTTC.

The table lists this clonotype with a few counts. The CDR3 here is CASSYSPIASGYTF. The CDR3, as DNA: TGTGCCAGCAGTTACTCGCCAATTGCAAGCGGCTACACCTTC. The chain has TRBV6-5 and TRBJ1-2; the D is unclear. The ends were cut back, 0 bases at V and 8 bases at J, with 13 bases in the middle. The CDR3 length is 14 residues. CDR1 MNHEY and CDR2 SVGAGI come from the germline V gene.

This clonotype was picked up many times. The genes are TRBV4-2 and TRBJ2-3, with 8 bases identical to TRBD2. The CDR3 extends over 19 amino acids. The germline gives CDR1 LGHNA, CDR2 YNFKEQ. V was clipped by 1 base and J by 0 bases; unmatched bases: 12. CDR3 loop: CASSQVSGGNFPSTDTQYF. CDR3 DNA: TGTGCCAGCAGCCAAGTGTCGGGGGGGAACTTCCCTAGCACAGATACGCAGTATTTT.

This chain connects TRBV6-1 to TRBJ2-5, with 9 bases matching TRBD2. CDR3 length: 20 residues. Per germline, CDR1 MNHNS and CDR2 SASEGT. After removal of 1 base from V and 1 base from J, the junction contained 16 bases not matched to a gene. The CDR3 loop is CASSEGGGFVTSGPQETQYF. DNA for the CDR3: TGTGCCAGCAGTGAAGGGGGGGGATTTGTTACTAGCGGGCCCCAAGAGACCCAGTACTTC.